This is a list of T cell receptor beta chains from one sample in a study of shared clonotypes between healthy human individuals. The method was immunoSEQ multiplex PCR; TCRdb's version includes in-frame clones alone and lacks a portion of them. The sample includes some 1.5 million clones, around 98% of them seen just once. The sequenced material came from naive CD4+ T cells sorted from blood. These TCRs come from a young man in good health. Each CDR3 is given with its conserved first and last residue. Each record gives: J gene, D gene, V gene, clone size, CDR3 DNA, CDR3 protein. A D gene is named only where the DNA matches it firmly. Clone size, where shown, is once, few, many, or a class for clones that have expanded.

j_gene: TRBJ1-5; d_gene: -; v_gene: TRBV10-3; abundance: -; CDR3nt: TGTGCCATCAGTGAGTCTTCGGATCAGCCCCAGCATTTT; CDR3aa: CAISESSDQPQHF
j_gene: TRBJ1-5; d_gene: -; v_gene: TRBV10-3; abundance: -; CDR3nt: TGTGCCTCTAGAGGCAGGGGAGATCAGCCCCAGCATTTT; CDR3aa: CASRGRGDQPQHF
j_gene: TRBJ1-1; d_gene: -; v_gene: TRBV19; abundance: -; CDR3nt: TGTGCCAGTAGTATTTTTACGGGAAGTGAAGCTTTCTTT; CDR3aa: CASSIFTGSEAFF
j_gene: TRBJ2-1; d_gene: -; v_gene: TRBV14; abundance: -; CDR3nt: TGTGCCAGCAGCCAAGAATGGAATGAGCAGTTCTTC; CDR3aa: CASSQEWNEQFF
j_gene: TRBJ2-5; d_gene: -; v_gene: TRBV5-4; abundance: -; CDR3nt: TGTGCCAGCAGCATGCCGGGCCGGATGGGGGAAGAGACCCAGTACTTC; CDR3aa: CASSMPGRMGEETQYF
j_gene: TRBJ2-1; d_gene: TRBD2; v_gene: TRBV7-8; abundance: -; CDR3nt: TGTGCCAGCAGCTTAAGGACTAGCGGGACCCTGGCGGACTACAATGAGCAGTTCTTC; CDR3aa: CASSLRTSGTLADYNEQFF
j_gene: TRBJ1-2; d_gene: -; v_gene: TRBV30; abundance: -; CDR3nt: TGTGCCTGGCACAAGGGAGGCGATGGCTACACCTTC; CDR3aa: CAWHKGGDGYTF
j_gene: TRBJ2-4; d_gene: -; v_gene: TRBV5-4; abundance: -; CDR3nt: TGTGCCAGCAGCCCCACGAGGGCCTTAGCCAAAAACATTCAGTACTTC; CDR3aa: CASSPTRALAKNIQYF
j_gene: TRBJ2-2; d_gene: -; v_gene: TRBV9; abundance: -; CDR3nt: TGTGCCAGCAGCACCCGACAGTCCGGGGAGCTGTTTTTT; CDR3aa: CASSTRQSGELFF
j_gene: TRBJ2-3; d_gene: -; v_gene: TRBV9; abundance: -; CDR3nt: TGTGCCAGCAGCGTTTGGGAGGTTCCAGATACGCAGTATTTT; CDR3aa: CASSVWEVPDTQYF
j_gene: TRBJ2-6; d_gene: -; v_gene: TRBV2; abundance: -; CDR3nt: TGTGCCAGCTCAGAGGGGGCCAACGTCCTGACTTTC; CDR3aa: CASSEGANVLTF
j_gene: TRBJ2-1; d_gene: -; v_gene: TRBV4-2; abundance: -; CDR3nt: TGTGCCAGCAGCCAAGACTCGTTGACTAGAAAGTTCTTC; CDR3aa: CASSQDSLTRKFF
j_gene: TRBJ1-1; d_gene: -; v_gene: TRBV25-1; abundance: once; CDR3nt: TGTGCCAGCAGATCTAGGTCGGGGGGCACTGAAGCTTTCTTT; CDR3aa: CASRSRSGGTEAFF